This T cell receptor beta chain stems from a study of vaccination and CD4 T cells after COVID-19 (dated by TCRdb to between 2021 and 2024). Regarding the research as a whole: Convalescent patients had a positive SARS-CoV-2 result on nasal swab PCR, and of these patients, nine had mild disease and one had severe disease. In the convalescent cohort there were six males and four females, among whom were two Hispanic individuals, seven Caucasians, two Asians and one multiracial person. Participants got two doses of the Pfizer-BioNTech BNT162b2 vaccine (n=8) or two doses of the Moderna mRNA-1273 vaccine (n=2). Post-COVID blood samples were collected from convalescent patients a median of roughly 100 days after diagnosis, with a range of roughly 30 to 170 days. Post-vaccine blood samples were obtained a median of about 77 days after the second vaccine dose, with a range of about 12 to 241 days. Overlapping spike peptide pools from SARS-CoV-2 and from the common cold coronaviruses HCoV-NL63, HCoV-OC43 and HCoV-229E were used as culture stimuli. As controls, cultures received a CEFX viral epitope pool (the positive control), an HIV-1 Nef peptide pool (the negative control), or no peptide at all. The spike-specific CD4+ TCR repertoire was compared before and after mRNA vaccination in approximately ten COVID-19 convalescent patients and a few infection-naive healthy vaccine recipients.

The sample's treatment or condition, from its label and the paper: roughly 11-day PBMC culture with coronavirus spike peptide pools or control peptides (ViraFEST assay). The ViraFEST assay was used in the study, in which antigen-specific T cells were expanded with peptide pools and expanded clonotypes were subsequently identified by TCR sequencing. The positive SARS-CoV-2 PCR tests of the convalescent patients were dated from March to December 2020, before the Alpha, Beta and Delta variants emerged in the United States. PBMCs were cultured at around 2.2 million per well in IMDM supplemented with 5% human AB serum and about 9.5 IU/ml IL-2, with 10 ug/ml peptide pools added. On days 3 and 7, half of the culture medium was replaced with fresh IL-2-containing medium. After 9 to 10 days of culture, CD4+ T cells were isolated by negative selection using the EasySep CD4+ T cell isolation kit. Ficoll-Paque Plus gradient centrifugation was used to isolate PBMCs from whole blood, and the isolated PBMCs were then either used fresh or cryopreserved at -140C. In general, triplicate wells were set up for every culture condition.

The library was made by PCR. TCR sequencing of DNA from cultured CD4+ T cells used the Oncomine TCR Beta short-read assay at the Johns Hopkins FTIC core. The QIAamp micro DNA kit was used to extract genomic DNA from the cultured CD4+ T cells. Oncomine TCR Beta libraries from cultured CD4+ T cells were pooled using unique dual indexes and sequenced on an Illumina iSeq 100. As for the original processing: Non-productive sequences were removed, and CDR3s that did not start with C, did not end with F or W, or were shorter than 7 amino acids were discarded. Antigen-specific clonotypes were identified with the MANAFEST web application by comparing peptide-stimulated wells with reference and other culture wells. For a clone to be called positive, the clone needed an FDR below 0.05, an odds ratio above 5, and a productive frequency above 0.1% in at least two of three replicate wells. Clonotypes that were significantly expanded in both SARS-CoV-2 spike wells and at least one common cold coronavirus spike condition were defined as cross-reactive. Using R version 3.6.1, CDR3 homology was evaluated through Levenshtein distances (stringdist) along with unrooted phylogenetic trees (ape). The public reads were reprocessed in TCRdb via fastp at Q25 and MiXCR, keeping in-frame beta chains. A single entry per CDR3 protein holds the most common genes and DNA from its merged rows. What appears here as the V and J calls and clone size reflects TCRdb's work, not the paper's. For this sample there are about 25,000 distinct CDR3 sequences; about half appear just once. About 5.9% of the sample is taken by the ten largest.

CDR1 and CDR2 are drawn from the germline V gene: MDHEN, SYDVKM. The CDR3 has 17 amino acids, counting the end cysteine and phenylalanine. Only the CDR3 portion is preserved as DNA: 51 bases, with reading frame beginning at the first base. Unmatched junction bases come to 15, with V trimmed by 6 bases and J by 3 bases. Of note for this clonotype: Its antigen target is currently unknown. Base qualities were left out, and no much larger clone turns up one base away.

The study at large found these results: In convalescent patients, a median about 84% of post-vaccine SARS-CoV-2-reactive clones were detected only after vaccination, and vaccine-specific priming was suggested by this finding. In convalescent patients, nearly all vaccine-specific clones (304 of 307) were found to be mono-reactive for SARS-CoV-2 spike rather than cross-reactive with common cold coronaviruses. Although the median number of SARS-CoV-2-reactive clonotypes went up from roughly 19 after infection to about 38 after vaccination, the increase was not significant. The study included relatively few convalescent patients and did not analyze early timepoints after natural infection.

This clonotype originated in a human donor who had recovered from COVID-19. The material sequenced was CD4+ T cells from blood, cultured in vitro. The chain uses TRBV28 and TRBJ1-1; 8 bases in the middle match TRBD1. The DNA reads TGTGCCAGCAGCCTCGACAGGGGATTTTCTCGGTACACTGAAGCTTTCTTT. This sequence encodes CASSLDRGFSRYTEAFF.